What follows describes a single T cell receptor beta chain. Its target is not known. Donors, healthy HIV-negative adults, lacked recent acute infections or vaccinations. V was clipped by 4 bases and J by 3 bases; unmatched bases: 7. Germline lookup yields CDR1 SNHLY and CDR2 FYNNEI. This CDR3 has 15 amino acids. Clones were sequenced by immunoSEQ multiplex PCR, and TCRdb holds only the in-frame ones, with some missing. Of some 2,100,000 clones listed, approximately 95% are singletons. These data are taken from a study of shared clonotypes between healthy human individuals. The study's findings and limits: Naive subsets tended to show greater estimated richness than memory subsets.

Sample: naive CD4+ T cells sorted from blood. Specified subset: CD45RA+ positively selected. The chain carries TRBV2 and TRBJ2-5; 8 nucleotides agree with TRBD2. This TCR came from a man in his late teens or twenties in good health. This CDR3 reads CASSVGGAGEETQYF. The CDR3 DNA is TGTGCCAGCAGTGTCGGTGGAGCGGGGGAAGAGACCCAGTACTTC.